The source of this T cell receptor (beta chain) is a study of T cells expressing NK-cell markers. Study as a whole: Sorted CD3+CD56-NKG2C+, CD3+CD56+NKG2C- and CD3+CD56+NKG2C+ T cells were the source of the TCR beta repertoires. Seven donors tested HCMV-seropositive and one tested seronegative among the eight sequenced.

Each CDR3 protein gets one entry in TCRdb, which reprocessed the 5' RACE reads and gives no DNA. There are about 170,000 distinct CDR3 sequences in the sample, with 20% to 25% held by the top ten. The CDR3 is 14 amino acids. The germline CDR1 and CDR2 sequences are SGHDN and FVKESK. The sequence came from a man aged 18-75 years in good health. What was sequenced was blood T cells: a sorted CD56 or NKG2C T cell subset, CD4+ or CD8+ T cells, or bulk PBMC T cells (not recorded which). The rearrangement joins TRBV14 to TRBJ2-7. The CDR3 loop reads CASSPRRGIIRQYF.